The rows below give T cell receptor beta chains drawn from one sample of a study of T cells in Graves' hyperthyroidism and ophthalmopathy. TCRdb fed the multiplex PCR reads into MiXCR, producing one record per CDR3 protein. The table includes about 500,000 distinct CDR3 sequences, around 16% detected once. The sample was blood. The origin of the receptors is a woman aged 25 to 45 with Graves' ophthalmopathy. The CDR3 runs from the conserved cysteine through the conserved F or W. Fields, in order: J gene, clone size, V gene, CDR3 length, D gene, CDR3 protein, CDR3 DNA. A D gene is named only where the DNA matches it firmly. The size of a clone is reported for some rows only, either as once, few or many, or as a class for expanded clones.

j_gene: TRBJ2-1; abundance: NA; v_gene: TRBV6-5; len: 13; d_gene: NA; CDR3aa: CASSYSHEYEQFF; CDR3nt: TGTGCCAGCAGTTACTCCCACGAGTATGAGCAGTTCTTC
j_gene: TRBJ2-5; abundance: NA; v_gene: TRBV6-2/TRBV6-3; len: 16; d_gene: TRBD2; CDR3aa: CASSSQLANPQETQYF; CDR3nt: TGTGCCAGCAGTTCCCAACTAGCGAACCCTCAAGAGACCCAGTACTTC
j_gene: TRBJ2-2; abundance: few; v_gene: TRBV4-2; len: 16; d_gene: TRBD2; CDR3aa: CASSQAGGIIAGELFF; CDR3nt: TGTGCCAGCAGCCAAGCGGGGGGGATTATCGCCGGGGAGCTGTTTTTT
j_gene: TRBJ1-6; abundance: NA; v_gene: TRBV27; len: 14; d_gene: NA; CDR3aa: CASSFGHRGSPLHF; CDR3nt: TGTGCCAGCAGTTTCGGGCACCGAGGATCACCCCTCCACTTT
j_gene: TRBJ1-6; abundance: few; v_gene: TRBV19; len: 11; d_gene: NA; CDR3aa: CASSTTGTLHF; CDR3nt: TGTGCCAGTAGTACAACAGGGACCCTCCACTTT
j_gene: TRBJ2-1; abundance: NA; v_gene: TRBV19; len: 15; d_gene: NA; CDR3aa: CASSIGSQVYNEQFF; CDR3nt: TGTGCCAGTAGTATAGGATCTCAGGTATACAATGAGCAGTTCTTC
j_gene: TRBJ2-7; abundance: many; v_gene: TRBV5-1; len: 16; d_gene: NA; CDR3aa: CASSSRPGAVSYEQYF; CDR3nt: TGCGCCAGCAGCAGTAGACCTGGGGCCGTATCCTACGAGCAGTACTTC
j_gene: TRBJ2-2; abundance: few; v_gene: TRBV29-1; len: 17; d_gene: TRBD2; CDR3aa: CSVGGLAGEGGTGELFF; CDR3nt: TGCAGCGTCGGGGGACTAGCGGGAGAGGGAGGGACCGGGGAGCTGTTTTTT
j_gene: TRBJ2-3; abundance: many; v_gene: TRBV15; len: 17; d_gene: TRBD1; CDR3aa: CATSRGTGDPSTDTQYF; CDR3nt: TGTGCCACCAGCAGAGGGACAGGGGATCCTAGCACAGATACGCAGTATTTT
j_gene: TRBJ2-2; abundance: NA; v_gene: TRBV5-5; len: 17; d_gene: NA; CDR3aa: CASSPIPVNMNTGELFF; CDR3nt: TGTGCCAGCAGCCCGATACCAGTTAATATGAACACCGGGGAGCTGTTTTTT
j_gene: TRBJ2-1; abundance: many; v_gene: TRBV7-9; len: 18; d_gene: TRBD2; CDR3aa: CASSLAPGLAGPNNEQFF; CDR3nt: TGTGCCAGCAGCTTAGCCCCGGGACTAGCGGGACCGAACAATGAGCAGTTCTTC
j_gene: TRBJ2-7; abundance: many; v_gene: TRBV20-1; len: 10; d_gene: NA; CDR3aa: CSAILAEQYF; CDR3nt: TGCAGTGCTATCCTGGCCGAGCAGTACTTC
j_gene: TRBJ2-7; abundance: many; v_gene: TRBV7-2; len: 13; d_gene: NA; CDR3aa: CASSPTRQAEQYF; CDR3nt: TGTGCCAGCAGCCCAACAAGACAGGCCGAGCAGTACTTC
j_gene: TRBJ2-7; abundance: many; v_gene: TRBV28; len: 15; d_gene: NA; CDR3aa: CASSLELFKFYEQYF; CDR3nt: TGTGCCAGCAGTTTAGAACTGTTCAAATTCTACGAGCAGTACTTC
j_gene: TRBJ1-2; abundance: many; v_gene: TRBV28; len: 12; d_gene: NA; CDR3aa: CASSVVAYGYTF; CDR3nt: TGTGCCAGCAGTGTGGTCGCTTATGGCTACACCTTC
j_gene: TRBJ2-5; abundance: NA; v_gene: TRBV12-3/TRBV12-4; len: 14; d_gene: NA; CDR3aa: CASSLAGYGETQYF; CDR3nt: TGTGCCAGCAGTTTAGCTGGTTACGGAGAGACCCAGTACTTC
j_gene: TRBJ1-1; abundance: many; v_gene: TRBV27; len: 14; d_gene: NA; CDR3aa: CASSLLGIWTEAFF; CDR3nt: TGTGCCAGCAGTTTACTGGGGATTTGGACTGAAGCTTTCTTT
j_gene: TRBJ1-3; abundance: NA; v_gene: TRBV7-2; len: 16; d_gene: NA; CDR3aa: CASSLVVGSSGNTIYF; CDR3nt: TGTGCCAGCAGCTTAGTGGTTGGCAGCTCTGGAAACACCATATATTTT
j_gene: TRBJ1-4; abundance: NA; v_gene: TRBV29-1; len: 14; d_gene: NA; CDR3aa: CSVVLGRGNEKLFF; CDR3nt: TGCAGCGTTGTGTTGGGGCGGGGTAATGAAAAACTGTTTTTT
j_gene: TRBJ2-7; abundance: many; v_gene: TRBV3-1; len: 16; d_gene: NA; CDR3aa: CASSQDTGLAYYEQYF; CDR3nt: TGTGCCAGCAGCCAAGATACGGGGCTAGCATACTACGAGCAGTACTTC
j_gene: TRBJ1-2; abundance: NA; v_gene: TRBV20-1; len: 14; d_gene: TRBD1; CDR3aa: CSAETGAVNYGYTF; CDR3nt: TGCAGTGCTGAGACAGGGGCGGTTAACTATGGCTACACCTTC
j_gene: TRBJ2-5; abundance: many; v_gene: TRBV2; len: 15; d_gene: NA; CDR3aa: CASSESRRLQETQYF; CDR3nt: TGTGCCAGCAGTGAATCCCGACGATTACAAGAGACCCAGTACTTC
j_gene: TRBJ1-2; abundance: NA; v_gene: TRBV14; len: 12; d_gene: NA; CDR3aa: CASSQDHHGYTF; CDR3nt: TGTGCCAGCAGCCAAGATCACCATGGCTACACCTTC
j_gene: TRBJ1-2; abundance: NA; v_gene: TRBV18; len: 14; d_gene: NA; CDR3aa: CASSPNPTSNGYTF; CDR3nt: TGTGCCAGCTCACCTAATCCGACAAGCAATGGCTACACCTTC
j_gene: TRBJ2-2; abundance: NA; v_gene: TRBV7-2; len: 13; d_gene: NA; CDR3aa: CASSPMSNRELFF; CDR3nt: TGTGCCAGCAGTCCAATGAGTAATAGGGAGCTGTTTTTT
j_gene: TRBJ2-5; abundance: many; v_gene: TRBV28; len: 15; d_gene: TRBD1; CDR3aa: CASSQTGGHQETQYF; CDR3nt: TGTGCCAGCAGCCAGACAGGGGGCCACCAAGAGACCCAGTACTTC
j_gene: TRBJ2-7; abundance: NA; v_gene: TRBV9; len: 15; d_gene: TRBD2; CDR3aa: CASSPLAGPTYEQYF; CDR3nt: TGTGCCAGCAGCCCGTTAGCGGGGCCAACCTACGAGCAGTACTTC
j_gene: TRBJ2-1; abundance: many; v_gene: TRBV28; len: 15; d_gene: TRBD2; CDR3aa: CASSRGGGLYNEQFF; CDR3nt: TGTGCCAGCAGTCGTGGGGGAGGGTTGTACAATGAGCAGTTCTTC
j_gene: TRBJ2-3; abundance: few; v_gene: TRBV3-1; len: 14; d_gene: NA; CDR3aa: CASSPTILTDTQYF; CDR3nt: TGTGCCAGCAGTCCCACCATTCTCACAGATACGCAGTATTTT
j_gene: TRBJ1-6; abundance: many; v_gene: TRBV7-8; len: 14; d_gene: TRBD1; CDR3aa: CASSRRQGNSPLHF; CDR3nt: TGTGCCAGCAGCCGAAGACAGGGAAATTCACCCCTCCACTTT
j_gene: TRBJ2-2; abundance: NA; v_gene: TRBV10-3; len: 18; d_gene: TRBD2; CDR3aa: CAISESRTSGTNTGELFF; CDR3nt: TGTGCCATCAGTGAATCCCGGACTAGCGGGACTAACACCGGGGAGCTGTTTTTT
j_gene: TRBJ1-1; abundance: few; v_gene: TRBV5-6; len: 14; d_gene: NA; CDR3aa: CASSLFGEDTEAFF; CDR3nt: TGTGCCAGCAGCTTGTTTGGGGAGGACACTGAAGCTTTCTTT
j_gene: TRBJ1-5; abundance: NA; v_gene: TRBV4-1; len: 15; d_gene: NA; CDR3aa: CASSQSSGLPQPQHF; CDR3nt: TGCGCCAGCAGCCAGTCCTCCGGACTTCCCCAGCCCCAGCATTTT
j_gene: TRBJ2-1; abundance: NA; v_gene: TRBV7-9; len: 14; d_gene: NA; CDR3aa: CASSHGHGEDEQFF; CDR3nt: TGTGCCAGCAGCCATGGCCATGGGGAGGATGAGCAGTTCTTC
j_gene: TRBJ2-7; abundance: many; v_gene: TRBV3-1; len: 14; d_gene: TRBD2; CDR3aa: CASSPRLAGDEQYF; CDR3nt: TGTGCCAGCAGCCCCCGACTAGCGGGAGACGAGCAGTACTTC
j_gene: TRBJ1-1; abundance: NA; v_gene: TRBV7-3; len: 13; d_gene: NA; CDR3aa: CASTPTGDTEAFF; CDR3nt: TGTGCCAGCACCCCTACCGGGGACACTGAAGCTTTCTTT
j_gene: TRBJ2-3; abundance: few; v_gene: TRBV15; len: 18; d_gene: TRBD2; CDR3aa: CATSRTTILAGYTDTQYF; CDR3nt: TGTGCCACCAGCAGAACTACCATACTAGCGGGATACACAGATACGCAGTATTTT
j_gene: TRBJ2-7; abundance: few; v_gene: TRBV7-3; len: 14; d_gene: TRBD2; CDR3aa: CASSLTAGVDEQYF; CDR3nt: TGTGCCAGCAGCTTAACTGCGGGAGTTGACGAGCAGTACTTC
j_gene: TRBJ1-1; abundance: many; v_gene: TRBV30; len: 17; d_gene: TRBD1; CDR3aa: CAWMDDPGGLGWTEAFF; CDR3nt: TGTGCCTGGATGGACGATCCAGGGGGGCTAGGATGGACTGAAGCTTTCTTT
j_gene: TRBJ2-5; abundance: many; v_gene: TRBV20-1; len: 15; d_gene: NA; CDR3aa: CSAREGTSLQETQYF; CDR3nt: TGCAGTGCTAGAGAGGGGACAAGCCTTCAAGAGACCCAGTACTTC
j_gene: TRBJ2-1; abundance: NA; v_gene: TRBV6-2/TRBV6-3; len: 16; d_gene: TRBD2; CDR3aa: CASISRLAGGGNEQFF; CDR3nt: TGTGCCAGCATCAGTCGACTAGCGGGAGGAGGGAATGAGCAGTTCTTC
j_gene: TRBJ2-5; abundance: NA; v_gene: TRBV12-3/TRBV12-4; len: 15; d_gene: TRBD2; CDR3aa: CASSISPSGEETQYF; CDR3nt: TGTGCCAGCAGTATATCCCCTAGCGGGGAAGAGACCCAGTACTTC
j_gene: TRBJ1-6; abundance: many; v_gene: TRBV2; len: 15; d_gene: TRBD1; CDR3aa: CASSAVGTGEAPLHF; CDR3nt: TGTGCCAGCAGTGCCGTGGGGACAGGGGAGGCACCCCTCCACTTT
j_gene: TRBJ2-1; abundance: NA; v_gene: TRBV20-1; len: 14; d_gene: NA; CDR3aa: CSARLPGLNNEQFF; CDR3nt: TGCAGTGCTAGACTTCCGGGACTTAACAATGAGCAGTTCTTC
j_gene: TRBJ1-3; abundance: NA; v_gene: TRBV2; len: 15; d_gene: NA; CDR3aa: CASMGRTHSGNTIYF; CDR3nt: TGTGCCAGCATGGGTCGCACCCACTCTGGAAACACCATATATTTT
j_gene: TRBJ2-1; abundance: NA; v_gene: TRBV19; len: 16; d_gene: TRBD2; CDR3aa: CASSIMVAGAGNEQFF; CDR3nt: TGTGCCAGTAGTATAATGGTAGCGGGAGCTGGGAATGAGCAGTTCTTC
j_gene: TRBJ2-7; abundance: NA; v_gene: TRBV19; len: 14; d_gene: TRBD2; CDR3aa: CASSMTSGSAEQYF; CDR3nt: TGTGCCAGTAGTATGACTAGCGGGAGCGCGGAGCAGTACTTC
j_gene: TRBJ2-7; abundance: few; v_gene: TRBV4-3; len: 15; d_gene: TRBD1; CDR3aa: CASSQEADRGYEQYF; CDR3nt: TGCGCCAGCAGCCAAGAGGCAGACAGGGGCTACGAGCAGTACTTC
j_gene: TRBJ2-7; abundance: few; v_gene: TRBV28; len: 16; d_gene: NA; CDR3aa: CASSNPGDLGSYEQYF; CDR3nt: TGTGCCAGCAGTAACCCAGGGGACTTAGGTTCCTACGAGCAGTACTTC
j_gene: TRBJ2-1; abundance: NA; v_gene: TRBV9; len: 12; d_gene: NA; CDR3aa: CASSPTRNEQFF; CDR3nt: TGTGCCAGCAGCCCCACACGAAATGAGCAGTTCTTC
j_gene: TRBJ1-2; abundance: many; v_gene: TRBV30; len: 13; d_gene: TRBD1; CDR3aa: CAWSGQGYYGYTF; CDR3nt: TGTGCCTGGAGTGGACAGGGCTACTATGGCTACACCTTC
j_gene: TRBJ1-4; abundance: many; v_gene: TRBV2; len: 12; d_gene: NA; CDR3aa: CASSVPNEKLFF; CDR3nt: TGTGCCAGCAGTGTCCCAAACGAGAAACTGTTTTTT
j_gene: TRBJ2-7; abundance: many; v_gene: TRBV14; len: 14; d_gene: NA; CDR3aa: CASSLNGAVYEQYF; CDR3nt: TGTGCCAGCAGCCTTAACGGGGCAGTTTACGAGCAGTACTTC
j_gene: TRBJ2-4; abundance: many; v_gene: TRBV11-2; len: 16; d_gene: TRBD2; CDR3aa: CASRVGLAEPKNIQYF; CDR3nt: TGTGCCAGCAGGGTAGGCCTAGCGGAGCCCAAAAACATTCAGTACTTC
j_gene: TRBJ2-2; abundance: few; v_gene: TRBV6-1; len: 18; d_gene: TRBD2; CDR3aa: CASSERTSGEPHTGELFF; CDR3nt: TGTGCCAGCAGTGAGCGGACTAGCGGGGAACCACACACCGGGGAGCTGTTTTTT
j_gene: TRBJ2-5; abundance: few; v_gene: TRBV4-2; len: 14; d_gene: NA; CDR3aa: CASSQDLATETQYF; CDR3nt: TGTGCCAGCAGCCAAGATCTAGCTACAGAGACCCAGTACTTC
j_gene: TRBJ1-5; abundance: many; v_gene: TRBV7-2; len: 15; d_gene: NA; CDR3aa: CASSLAEVSNQPQHF; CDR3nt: TGTGCCAGCAGCTTAGCGGAGGTTAGCAATCAGCCCCAGCATTTT